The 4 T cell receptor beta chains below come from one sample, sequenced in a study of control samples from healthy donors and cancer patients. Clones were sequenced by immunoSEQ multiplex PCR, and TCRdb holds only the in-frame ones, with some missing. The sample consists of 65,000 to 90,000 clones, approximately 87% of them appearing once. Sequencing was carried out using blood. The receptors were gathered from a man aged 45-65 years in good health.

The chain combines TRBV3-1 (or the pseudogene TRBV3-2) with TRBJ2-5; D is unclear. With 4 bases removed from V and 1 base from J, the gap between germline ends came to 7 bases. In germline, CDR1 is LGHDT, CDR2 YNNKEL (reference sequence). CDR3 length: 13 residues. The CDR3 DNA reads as TGTGCCAGCAGCCTTGACACCCAAGAGACCCAGTACTTC. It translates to CASSLDTQETQYF.

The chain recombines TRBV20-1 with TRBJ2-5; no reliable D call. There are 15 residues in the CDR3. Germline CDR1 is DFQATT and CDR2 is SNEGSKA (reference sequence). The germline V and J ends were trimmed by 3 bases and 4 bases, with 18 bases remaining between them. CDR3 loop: CSASGVWVGSETQYF. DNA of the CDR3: TGCAGTGCTAGTGGAGTGTGGGTGGGTTCAGAGACCCAGTACTTC.

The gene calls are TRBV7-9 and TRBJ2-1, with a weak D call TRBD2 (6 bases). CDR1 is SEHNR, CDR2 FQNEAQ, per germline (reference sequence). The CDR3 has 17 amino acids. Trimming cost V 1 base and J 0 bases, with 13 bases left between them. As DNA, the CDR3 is TGTGCCAGCAGCTTAGGAGCGACTAGAGGCTCCTACAATGAGCAGTTCTTC. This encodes CASSLGATRGSYNEQFF.

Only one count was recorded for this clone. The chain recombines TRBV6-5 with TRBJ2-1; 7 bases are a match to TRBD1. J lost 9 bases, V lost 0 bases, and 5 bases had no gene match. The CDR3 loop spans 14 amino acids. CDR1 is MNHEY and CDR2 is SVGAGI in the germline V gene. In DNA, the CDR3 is TGTGCCAGCAGTTACTCACAGGGGCGGACTGAGCAGTTCTTC. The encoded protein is CASSYSQGRTEQFF.